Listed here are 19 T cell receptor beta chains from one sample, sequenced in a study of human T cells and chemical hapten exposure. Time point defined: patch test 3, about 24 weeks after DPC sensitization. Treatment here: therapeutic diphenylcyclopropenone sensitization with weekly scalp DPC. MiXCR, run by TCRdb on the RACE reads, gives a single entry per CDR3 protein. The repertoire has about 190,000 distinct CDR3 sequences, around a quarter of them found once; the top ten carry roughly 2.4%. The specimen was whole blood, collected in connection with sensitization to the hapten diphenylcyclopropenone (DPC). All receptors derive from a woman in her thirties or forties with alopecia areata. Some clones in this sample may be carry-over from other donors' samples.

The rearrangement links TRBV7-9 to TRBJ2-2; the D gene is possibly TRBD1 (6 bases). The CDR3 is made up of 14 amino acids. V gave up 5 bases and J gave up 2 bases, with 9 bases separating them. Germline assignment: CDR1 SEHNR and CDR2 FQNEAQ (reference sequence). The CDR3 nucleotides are TGTGCCAGCAGCCTACAGGGAAACACCGGGGAGCTGTTTTTT. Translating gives CASSLQGNTGELFF.

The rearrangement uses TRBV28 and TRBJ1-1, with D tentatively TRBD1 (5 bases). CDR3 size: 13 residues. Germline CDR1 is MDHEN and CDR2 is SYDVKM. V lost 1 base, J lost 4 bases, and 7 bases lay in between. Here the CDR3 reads CASSLSGATEAFF. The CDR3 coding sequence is TGTGCCAGCAGTTTATCCGGGGCCACTGAAGCTTTCTTT.

CDR3 DNA: TGTGCCAGCAGCTTAGTTGGCGCGGGGCAGTCATACAATGAGCAGTTCTTC. Translating it yields CASSLVGAGQSYNEQFF. The genes are TRBV7-2 and TRBJ2-1; D perhaps matches TRBD2 (6 bases). Germline V gene data show CDR1 as SGHTA and CDR2 as FQGNSA. The CDR3 spans 17 residues. Between the trimmed V and J ends, which lost 1 base and 4 bases, there was a span of 17 bases. Variable domain in full (rest from reference TRBV7-2 and TRBJ2-1): GAGVSQSPSNKVTEKGKDVELRCDPISGHTALYWYRQSLGQGLEFLIYFQGNSAPDKSGLPSDRFSAERTGGSVSTLTIQRTQQEDSAVYLCASSLVGAGQSYNEQFFGPGTRLTVL.

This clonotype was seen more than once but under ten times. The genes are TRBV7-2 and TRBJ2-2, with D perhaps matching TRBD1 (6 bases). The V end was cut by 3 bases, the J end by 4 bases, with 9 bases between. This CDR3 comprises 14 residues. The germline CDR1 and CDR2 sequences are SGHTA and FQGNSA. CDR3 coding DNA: TGTGCCAGCAGCTTCACAGGGCTCACCGGGGAGCTGTTTTTT. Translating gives CASSFTGLTGELFF.

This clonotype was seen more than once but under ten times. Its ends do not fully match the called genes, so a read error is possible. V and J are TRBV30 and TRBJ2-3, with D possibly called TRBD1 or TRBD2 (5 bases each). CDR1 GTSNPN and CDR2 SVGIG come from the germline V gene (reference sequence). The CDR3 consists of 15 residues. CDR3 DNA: TGTGCCTGGAGGGGGACGTGGGGCCTGAGCGGATCCCTTTTTTTT. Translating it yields CAWRGTWGLSGSLFF.

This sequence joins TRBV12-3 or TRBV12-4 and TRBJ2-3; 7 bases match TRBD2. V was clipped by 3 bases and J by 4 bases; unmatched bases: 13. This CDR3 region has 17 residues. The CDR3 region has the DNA TGTGCCAGCAGTTTGAGAGGCGGGACTACCCACCCAGATACGCAGTATTTT. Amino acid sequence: CASSLRGGTTHPDTQYF.

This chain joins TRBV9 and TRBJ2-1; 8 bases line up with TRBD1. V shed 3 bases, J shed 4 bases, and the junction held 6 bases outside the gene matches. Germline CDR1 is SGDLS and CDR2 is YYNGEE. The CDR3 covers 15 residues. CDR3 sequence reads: CASSARHRGYNEQFF. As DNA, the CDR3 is TGTGCCAGCAGCGCCCGCCACAGGGGGTACAATGAGCAGTTCTTC.

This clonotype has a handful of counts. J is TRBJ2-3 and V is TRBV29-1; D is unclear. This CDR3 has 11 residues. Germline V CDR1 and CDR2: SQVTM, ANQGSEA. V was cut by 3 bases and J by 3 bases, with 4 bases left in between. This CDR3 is CSVEPTDTQYF. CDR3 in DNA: TGCAGCGTTGAGCCAACAGATACGCAGTATTTT.

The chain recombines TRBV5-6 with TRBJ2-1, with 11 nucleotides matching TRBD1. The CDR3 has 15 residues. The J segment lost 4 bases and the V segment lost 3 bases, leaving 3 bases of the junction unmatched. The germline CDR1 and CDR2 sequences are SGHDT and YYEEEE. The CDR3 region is CASSWGQGGYNEQFF. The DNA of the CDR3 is TGTGCCAGCAGCTGGGGACAGGGGGGATACAATGAGCAGTTCTTC.

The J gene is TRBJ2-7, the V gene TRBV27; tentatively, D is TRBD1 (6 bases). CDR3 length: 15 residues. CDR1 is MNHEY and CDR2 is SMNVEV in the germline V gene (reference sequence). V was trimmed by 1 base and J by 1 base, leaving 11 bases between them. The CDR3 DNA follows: TGTGCCAGCAGTTTATTTGGGGGCCTATCCTACGAGCAGTACTTC. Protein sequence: CASSLFGGLSYEQYF.

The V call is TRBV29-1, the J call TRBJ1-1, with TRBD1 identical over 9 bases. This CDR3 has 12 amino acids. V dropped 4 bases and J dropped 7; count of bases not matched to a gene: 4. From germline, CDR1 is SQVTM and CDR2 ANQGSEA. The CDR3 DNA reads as TGCAGCGTTGGGACAGGGGCAGATGAAGCTTTCTTT. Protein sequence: CSVGTGADEAFF.

The CDR3 bases are TGTGCCAGCAGCTTAGCGGTCGGGAGCTGGGGCGGCACCGGGGAGCTGTTTTTT. It codes for CASSLAVGSWGGTGELFF. The chain links TRBV7-8 to TRBJ2-2; D might be TRBD2 (6 bases). Germline CDR1 reads SGHVS; CDR2 reads FQNEAQ. CDR3 size: 18 residues. Trimming took off 0 bases at V and 4 bases at J, with 18 bases between the two ends.

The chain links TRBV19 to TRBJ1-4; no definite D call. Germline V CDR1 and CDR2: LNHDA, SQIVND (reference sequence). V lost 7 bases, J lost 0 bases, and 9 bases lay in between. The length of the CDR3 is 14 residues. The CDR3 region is CASMSAATNEKLFF. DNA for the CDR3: TGTGCCAGTATGTCGGCAGCAACTAATGAAAAACTGTTTTTT.

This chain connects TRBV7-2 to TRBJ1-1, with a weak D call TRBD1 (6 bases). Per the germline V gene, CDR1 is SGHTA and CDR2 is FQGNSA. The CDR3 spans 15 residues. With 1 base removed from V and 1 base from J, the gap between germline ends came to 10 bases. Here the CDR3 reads CASSLVGGGNTEAFF. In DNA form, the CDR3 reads TGTGCCAGCAGCTTAGTGGGAGGGGGGAACACTGAAGCTTTCTTT.

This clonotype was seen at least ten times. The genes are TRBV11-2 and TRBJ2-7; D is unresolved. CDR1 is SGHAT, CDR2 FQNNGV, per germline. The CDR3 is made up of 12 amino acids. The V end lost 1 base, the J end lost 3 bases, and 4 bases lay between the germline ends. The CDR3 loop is CASSLGYYEQYF. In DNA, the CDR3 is TGTGCCAGCAGCTTAGGGTACTACGAGCAGTACTTC.

Written as DNA, the CDR3 is TGCAGCGTTGAGGGGGGGACAGGGGACCACCCAAAGGCATGGACCCAGTACTTC. It is translated as CSVEGGTGDHPKAWTQYF. The rearrangement uses TRBV29-1 and TRBJ2-5; 10 bases line up with TRBD1. The CDR3 covers 18 residues. V shed 3 bases and J 7 bases; nucleotides not matched to a gene: 20. The germline CDR1 and CDR2 sequences are SQVTM and ANQGSEA.

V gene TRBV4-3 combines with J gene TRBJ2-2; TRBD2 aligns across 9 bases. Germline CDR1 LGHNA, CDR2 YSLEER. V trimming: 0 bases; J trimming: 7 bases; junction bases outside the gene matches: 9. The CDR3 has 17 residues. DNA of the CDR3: TGCGCCAGCAGCCAAGAATTGGGGCGGGAGGGCTACGGGGAGCTGTTTTTT. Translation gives CASSQELGREGYGELFF.

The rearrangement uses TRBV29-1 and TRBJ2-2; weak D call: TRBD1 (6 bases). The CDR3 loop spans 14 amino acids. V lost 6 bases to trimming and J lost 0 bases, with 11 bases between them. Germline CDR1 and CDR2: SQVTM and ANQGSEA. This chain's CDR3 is CSVQGSPNTGELFF. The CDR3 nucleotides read TGCAGCGTACAGGGATCGCCGAACACCGGGGAGCTGTTTTTT.

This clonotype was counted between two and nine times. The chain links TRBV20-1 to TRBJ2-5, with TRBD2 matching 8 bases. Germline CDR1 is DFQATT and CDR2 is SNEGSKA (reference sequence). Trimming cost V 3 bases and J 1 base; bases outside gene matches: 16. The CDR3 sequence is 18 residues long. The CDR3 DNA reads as TGCAGTGCTAGCCCTCTGACACTAGCGGAGGGGATCCAAGAGACCCAGTACTTC. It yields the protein CSASPLTLAEGIQETQYF.